These 31 T cell receptor beta chains were all obtained from the same sample, sequenced in a study of tissue T cells after allogeneic stem cell transplantation. Sequencing used immunoSEQ multiplex PCR; TCRdb keeps in-frame clones, though not all of them. The sample contains about 10,000 clones, roughly 66% of which appear only once. The source material was tissue from the jejunum, sampled at autopsy. The receptors shown here come from a woman between 18 and 49 years old with breast cancer.

The chain couples TRBV7-2 to TRBJ2-5; D perhaps matches TRBD2 (6 bases). The CDR3 contains 13 residues. V lost 6 bases, J lost 5 bases, and 13 bases lay in between. Germline V gene data show CDR1 as SGHTA and CDR2 as FQGNSA. The CDR3 DNA sequence: TGTGCCAGCAGGCCCCCCGCGGGGGAGACCCAGTACTTC. Residues: CASRPPAGETQYF.

This clone was seen once. V is TRBV2 and J is TRBJ2-5; 10 nucleotides agree with TRBD2. The CDR3 is 15 amino acids. Germline CDR1 reads SNHLY; CDR2 reads FYNNEI. Unmatched junction bases numbered 5, after V lost 2 bases and J lost 5 bases. The CDR3 here is CASSEKSGGAETQYF. CDR3 DNA: TGTGCCAGCAGTGAAAAGAGCGGGGGGGCCGAGACCCAGTACTTC.

This clone is large. V and J are TRBV19 and TRBJ1-1; D might be TRBD1 (5 bases). Trimming pared 3 bases from V and 3 bases from J, leaving 8 bases between. Germline-derived CDR1 and CDR2 are LNHDA and SQIVND (reference sequence). CDR3 length: 13 residues. CDR3 loop: CASSMKGDTEAFF. CDR3 in DNA: TGTGCCAGTAGTATGAAAGGGGACACTGAAGCTTTCTTT. Together with reference TRBV19 and TRBJ1-1, the CDR3 gives the full variable domain: DGGITQSPKYLFRKEGQNVTLSCEQNLNHDAMYWYRQDPGQGLRLIYYSQIVNDFQKGDIAEGYSVSREKKESFPLTVTSAQKNPTAFYLCASSMKGDTEAFFGQGTRLTVV.

This clone was counted a few times. J is TRBJ1-2 and V is TRBV20-1; D ambiguous. The CDR3 has 9 residues. Germline V gives CDR1 DFQATT, CDR2 SNEGSKA (reference sequence). The V gene lost 1 base and the J gene lost 14 bases, with 8 bases spanning the gap. Here the CDR3 DNA reads TGCAGTGCTAGAGGGGGAGAGACCTTC. Translation: CSARGGETF.

V gene TRBV11-2 combines with J gene TRBJ2-1; 8 positions match TRBD1. The CDR3 extends over 14 amino acids. The V gene end was trimmed by 7 bases and the J gene end by 6 bases; junction bases not matched to a gene: 8. In germline, CDR1 is SGHAT, CDR2 FQNNGV. This CDR3 is CASKRDRPINEQFF. CDR3 bases: TGTGCCAGCAAACGGGACAGGCCCATCAATGAGCAGTTCTTC.

The rearrangement links TRBV6-4 to TRBJ2-1, with D perhaps matching TRBD2 (6 bases). Trimming stripped 0 bases from V and 0 bases from J, with 6 bases between. Germline V gene sequence: CDR1 MRHNA, CDR2 SNTAGT. This CDR3 comprises 15 residues. The CDR3 coding sequence is TGTGCCAGCAGTGACTCAGCGGGCTCCTACAATGAGCAGTTCTTC. Protein: CASSDSAGSYNEQFF.

This clone has more than one count but fewer than ten. The chain is built from TRBV11-2 and TRBJ2-7; either TRBD1 or TRBD2 may supply D (5 bases each). Germline V gives CDR1 SGHAT, CDR2 FQNNGV. The CDR3 contains 16 residues. Trimming shortened V by 5 bases and J by 2 bases, and 19 bases separated the two germline ends. CDR3 nucleotides: TGTGCCAGCAGCCCTCTCCGGGGTGGGGGAACCTACGAGCAGTACTTC. The encoded protein is CASSPLRGGGTYEQYF.

This clone was counted between two and nine times. Here the CDR3 reads CAISAGQGLNQPQHF. In nucleotides, the CDR3 is TGTGCCATCAGCGCCGGGCAGGGCCTCAATCAGCCCCAGCATTTT. V and J are TRBV10-3 and TRBJ1-5, with D tentatively TRBD1 (5 bases). CDR1 is ENHRY and CDR2 is SYGVKD in the germline V gene. Trimming took off 6 bases at V and 3 bases at J, with 15 bases between the two ends. The CDR3 loop spans 15 amino acids.

Comment on this clone: A read error may account for a junction end that differs from germline. Other DNA sequences of this sample code for an identical CDR3. The genes are TRBV5-1 and TRBJ1-2; a possible D gene is TRBD1 (5 bases). Germline-derived CDR1 and CDR2 are SGHRS and YFSETQ. CDR3 length equals 12 residues. The DNA for the CDR3 is TGCGCCAGCAGCTGGGGGGAGTATGGCTACACTTTC. This gives the protein CASSWGEYGYTF.

This chain joins TRBV2 and TRBJ1-5; D unclear. The CDR3 is 13 amino acids. Between the trimmed V and J ends, which lost 4 bases and 11 bases, there was a span of 15 bases. Germline V gene sequence: CDR1 SNHLY, CDR2 FYNNEI. This CDR3 reads CASSADRSSTQHF. The CDR3 DNA follows: TGTGCCAGCAGTGCTGACCGGTCGTCGACCCAGCATTTT.

The genes are TRBV4-3 and TRBJ2-3; weak D call: TRBD2 (7 bases). This CDR3 is built from 16 residues. CDR1 LGHNA and CDR2 YSLEER come from the germline V gene. With 4 bases removed from V and 3 bases from J, the gap between germline ends came to 17 bases. CDR3 in DNA: TGCGCCAGCAGCCGAGAAGGGGGGGGCTATACAGATACGCAGTATTTT. The encoded protein is CASSREGGGYTDTQYF.

V gene TRBV20-1 combines with J gene TRBJ1-2; D remains ambiguous. Germline V gene lookup returns CDR1 DFQATT and CDR2 SNEGSKA (reference sequence). Trimming left V 1 base short and J 6 bases short, with 6 bases between. The CDR3 is made up of 11 amino acids. The CDR3 protein is CSARGLHGYTF. DNA for the CDR3: TGCAGTGCTAGAGGGCTCCATGGCTACACCTTC.

The rearrangement uses TRBV7-6 and TRBJ2-7; TRBD2 aligns across 9 bases. This CDR3 has 18 amino acids. Losses at the gene ends were 4 bases for V and 2 bases for J; bases not matched to a gene: 15. Germline V gene sequence: CDR1 SGHVS, CDR2 FNYEAQ. The CDR3 spells CASSSLTDTSGPPYEQYF. The CDR3 DNA follows: TGTGCCAGCAGCTCATTAACCGATACTAGCGGGCCCCCCTACGAGCAGTACTTC.

The V gene is TRBV5-1, the J gene TRBJ2-1; 10 bases align to TRBD2. J lost 8 bases, V lost 4 bases, and 6 bases had no gene match. This CDR3 is built from 14 residues. Germline CDR1 is SGHRS and CDR2 is YFSETQ. The CDR3 protein is CASSDASGSDEQFF. CDR3 DNA sequence: TGCGCCAGCAGCGATGCTAGCGGGAGCGATGAGCAGTTCTTC.

This chain connects TRBV29-1 to TRBJ1-2; TRBD1 might be the D (5 bases). The V end lost 6 bases, the J end lost 0 bases, and 11 bases lay between the germline ends. The CDR3 is 13 residues long. Germline-derived CDR1 and CDR2 are SQVTM and ANQGSEA. The CDR3 DNA follows: TGCAGCGTCCTGGGGCCTTCTAACTATGGCTACACCTTC. Residues: CSVLGPSNYGYTF. Full variable domain (outside the CDR3, taken from reference TRBV29-1 and TRBJ1-2): SAVISQKPSRDICQRGTSLTIQCQVDSQVTMMFWYRQQPGQSLTLIATANQGSEATYESGFVIDKFPISRPNLTFSTLTVSNMSPEDSSIYLCSVLGPSNYGYTFGSGTRLTVV.

This clone has just a few counts. The rearrangement joins TRBV6-2 or TRBV6-3 to TRBJ1-4; D unresolved. The V end was cut by 2 bases, the J end by 8 bases, with 6 bases between. The length of the CDR3 is 12 residues. Germline V lookup: CDR1 MNHEY, CDR2 SVGEGT. Here the CDR3 DNA reads TGTGCCAGCAGTTACGCAGGCGAAAAACTGTTTTTT. It specifies CASSYAGEKLFF.

The chain uses TRBV7-2 and TRBJ2-1; 7 nucleotides match TRBD1. V trimming: 5 bases; J trimming: 5 bases; junction bases outside the gene matches: 3. Germline CDR1 SGHTA, CDR2 FQGNSA. The CDR3 loop spans 13 amino acids. CDR3 coding DNA: TGTGCCAGCAGCCTAGACAGGGACAATGAGCAGTTCTTC. Amino acids: CASSLDRDNEQFF.

V usage is TRBV21-1 and J usage is TRBJ2-7; the table calls TRBD2, which could not be checked here. TRBV21-1 is a pseudogene locus. This CDR3 is 13 amino acids long. CDR3 bases: TGTGCCAGCAGCACGCGGGGGCCCTGGGAGCAGTACTTC. As protein: CASSTRGPWEQYF.

This clone showed up just a few times. This chain uses TRBV6-2 or TRBV6-3 with TRBJ1-2; D may be TRBD1 (6 bases). V was trimmed by 6 bases and J by 1 base, leaving 27 bases between them. Germline V gene sequence: CDR1 MNHEY, CDR2 SVGEGT. The CDR3 runs 19 residues. CDR3 DNA sequence: TGTGCCAGCAGCCACCGTTTTGACAGGACGGCCGGGGGTAACTATGGCTACACCTTC. Its protein is CASSHRFDRTAGGNYGYTF.

This sequence joins TRBV11-3 and TRBJ2-5; weak D call: TRBD2 (6 bases). The V gene's germline CDR1 is SGHNT and CDR2 YENEEA. V lost 4 bases, J lost 4 bases, and 13 bases lay in between. The CDR3 loop spans 14 amino acids. The CDR3, as DNA: TGTGCCAGCAGCTATGGGAGGCCGGGAGAGACCCAGTACTTC. It is translated as CASSYGRPGETQYF.

The V call is TRBV5-1, the J call TRBJ1-2, with D possibly TRBD1 on 6 matching bases. V was shortened by 4 bases and J by 4 bases, with 14 bases between the two germline ends. CDR1 is SGHRS and CDR2 is YFSETQ in the germline V gene. This CDR3 is built from 14 residues. For the CDR3, the DNA is TGCGCCAGCAGCCCAGGGGAGGCAGTCTATGGCTACACCTTC. Residues: CASSPGEAVYGYTF.

In its sample, this clone was seen once. J is TRBJ1-1 and V is TRBV30; 8 bases fit TRBD1. This CDR3 region has 15 residues. J lost 2 bases, V lost 1 base, and 6 bases had no gene match. The germline gives CDR1 GTSNPN, CDR2 SVGIG (reference sequence). The DNA for the CDR3 is TGTGCCTGGAGTGGGAACAGGGGGATAAACACTGAAGCTTTCTTT. It yields the protein CAWSGNRGINTEAFF.

This clone turned up a few times. This chain links TRBV12-3 or TRBV12-4 with TRBJ1-2; 9 positions match TRBD1. The CDR3 is 12 residues long. J gave up 7 bases and V 5 bases, and 2 bases lay outside the gene matches. In nucleotides, the CDR3 is TGTGCCAGCAGTCTACAGGGGGCTGGCTACACCTTC. This gives the protein CASSLQGAGYTF.

This clone was counted only a few times. CDR3 loop: CASSFTSTYEQYF. DNA of the CDR3: TGTGCCAGCAGCTTCACTAGCACCTACGAGCAGTACTTC. V and J are TRBV5-4 and TRBJ2-7, with a weak D call TRBD2 (6 bases). The germline V gene has CDR1 SGHNT and CDR2 YYREEE (reference sequence). V was pared by 2 bases and J by 2 bases, with 8 bases between. This CDR3 has 13 amino acids.

CDR3 DNA: TGCGCCAGCAGCCCTTCGATAGGGGGGCTTTCCTACGAGCAGTACTTC. It codes for CASSPSIGGLSYEQYF. The genes are TRBV4-3 and TRBJ2-7, with D perhaps given as TRBD1 or TRBD2 (6 bases each). CDR3 size: 16 residues. V was cut by 4 bases and J by 1 base, with 17 bases left in between. The germline V gene encodes CDR1 LGHNA and CDR2 YSLEER.

The rearrangement uses TRBV18 and TRBJ2-5, with TRBD1 matching over 12 bases. After removal of 0 bases from V and 5 bases from J, the junction contained 25 bases not matched to a gene. CDR1 and CDR2 (germline): KGHSH, LQKENI. This CDR3 contains 23 residues. This chain's CDR3 is CASSPPAGVGTGGVGKEQETQYF. The CDR3 nucleotides read TGTGCCAGCTCACCACCGGCAGGAGTCGGGACAGGGGGCGTGGGGAAGGAGCAGGAGACCCAGTACTTC.

The chain has TRBV19 and TRBJ1-1, with D unclear. With 3 bases removed from V and 1 base from J, the gap between germline ends came to 6 bases. Germline assignment: CDR1 LNHDA and CDR2 SQIVND (reference sequence). The CDR3 is made up of 13 amino acids. The CDR3, as DNA: TGTGCCAGTAGTATCTCCTCGAACACTGAAGCTTTCTTT. It specifies CASSISSNTEAFF.

The rearrangement joins TRBV6-5 to TRBJ1-2; 8 positions match TRBD1. CDR3 length: 14 amino acids. The ends lost 6 bases at V and 6 bases at J; junction bases unmatched: 9. CDR1 and CDR2 from the germline V gene are MNHEY and SVGAGI. The CDR3 here is CASRLRDRTDGYTF. CDR3 coding DNA: TGTGCCAGCAGGCTAAGGGACAGGACAGATGGCTACACCTTC.

The chain joins TRBV9 to TRBJ2-2, with D possibly matching TRBD2 (5 bases). The germline CDR1 and CDR2 sequences are SGDLS and YYNGEE. V was pared by 0 bases and J by 6 bases, with 9 bases between. There are 14 residues in the CDR3. The CDR3, as DNA: TGTGCCAGCAGCGTAGAGGTCGGGGCCGGGGAGCTGTTTTTT. It yields the protein CASSVEVGAGELFF.

The chain recombines TRBV18 with TRBJ2-3; 10 bases line up with TRBD2. CDR3 length: 14 residues. V shed 5 bases and J 5 bases; nucleotides not matched to a gene: 4. The germline V gene has CDR1 KGHSH and CDR2 LQKENI. As DNA, the CDR3 is TGTGCCAGCTCAAGCCTAGCGGGGGTAGATACGCAGTATTTT. Translation: CASSSLAGVDTQYF.

This clone was counted between two and nine times. The rearrangement joins TRBV6-5 to TRBJ2-7; weak D call: TRBD2 (6 bases). The ends were cut back, 6 bases at V and 2 bases at J, with 17 bases in the middle. Germline V gene sequence: CDR1 MNHEY, CDR2 SVGAGI. CDR3 size: 15 residues. For the CDR3, the DNA is TGTGCCAGCAGAAACGCGGACGGGGAGGCCTACGAGCAGTACTTC. It encodes CASRNADGEAYEQYF.